The 17 T cell receptor beta chains given below trace back to one sample, sequenced in a study of breast tumors, draining lymph nodes, adjacent tissues listed by TCRdb under 2016. The library was prepared using multiplex PCR. Sequencing instrument: Illumina HiSeq 2000. Starting from the raw public reads, TCRdb applied fastp trimming at Q25, assembled clones with MiXCR and retained in-frame beta chains. Identical CDR3 proteins give one entry, which carries the most common genes and DNA. The sample table lists approximately 130,000 distinct CDR3 sequences, 20% to 25% of them with a count of one. Under 3% of the sample goes to the ten largest clones. The axillary draining lymph nodes of breast cancer patients were the source of the lymph node samples. Sequenced material: axillary lymph node tissue. These receptor sequences come from a female donor with breast cancer. Some clones in this sample may be carry-over from other donors' samples.

This clonotype has at least ten counts. This CDR3 reads CASGGGYGYTF. CDR3 DNA sequence: TGTGCCAGCGGGGGGGGATATGGCTACACCTTC. The genes are TRBV2 and TRBJ1-2; perhaps TRBD1 as D (5 bases). This CDR3 region has 11 residues. CDR1 is SNHLY and CDR2 is FYNNEI in the germline V gene. Trimming cost V 8 bases and J 5 bases, with 9 bases left between them.

This clonotype came up many times. The chain has TRBV10-3 and TRBJ2-2; 10 nucleotides agree with TRBD2. The germline V gene has CDR1 ENHRY and CDR2 SYGVKD. The V segment lost 2 bases and the J segment 4 bases; nucleotides outside the gene matches: 7. The length of the CDR3 is 17 residues. CDR3 bases: TGTGCCATCAGTGAGGGAGCGGGAGGGCCGACCACCGGGGAGCTGTTTTTT. Encoded protein: CAISEGAGGPTTGELFF.

This clonotype was detected ten times or more. The chain links TRBV20-1 to TRBJ2-5, with 9 bases that match TRBD1. The CDR3 length is 14 residues. V lost 5 bases and J lost 4; bases outside the gene matches: 8. Germline V lookup: CDR1 DFQATT, CDR2 SNEGSKA (reference sequence). The CDR3 loop reads CSADRDRARETQYF. CDR3 coding DNA: TGCAGTGCTGACCGGGACAGGGCTCGAGAGACCCAGTACTTC.

This chain connects TRBV30 to TRBJ1-4; no clear D gene. Germline CDR1 reads GTSNPN; CDR2 reads SVGIG (reference sequence). V was pared by 0 bases and J by 1 base, with 9 bases between. CDR3 size: 15 residues. CDR3 in DNA: TGTGCCTGGAGTGTACTGGACGGAACTAATGAAAAACTGTTTTTT. Translating it yields CAWSVLDGTNEKLFF.

This clonotype has at least ten counts. The chain links TRBV13 to TRBJ2-2; no firm D call. Germline V gene data show CDR1 as PRHDT and CDR2 as FYEKMQ (reference sequence). Deletions cut 1 base from V and 6 bases from J, with 6 bases between. The CDR3 is 13 amino acids. The CDR3 reads CASSLASSGELFF. CDR3 bases: TGTGCCAGCAGCTTAGCGAGCTCCGGGGAGCTGTTTTTT.

This clonotype was counted at least ten times. V gene TRBV7-8 combines with J gene TRBJ2-5; TRBD1 or TRBD2 may be the D gene (6 bases each). Per germline, CDR1 SGHVS and CDR2 FQNEAQ. V was clipped by 6 bases and J by 6 bases, with 20 bases between them. The CDR3 is made up of 15 amino acids. This CDR3 is CASRLSPGAGKTQYF. CDR3 bases: TGTGCCAGCAGGTTGTCTCCGGGGGCAGGAAAGACCCAGTACTTC.

Regarding this clonotype: A read error may explain this, as a much larger clone is one base away. The chain combines TRBV19 with TRBJ2-7, with TRBD2 matching 13 bases. V trimming: 4 bases; J trimming: 6 bases; junction bases outside the gene matches: 6. Germline-derived CDR1 and CDR2 are LNHDA and SQIVND (reference sequence). The CDR3 spans 15 residues. The CDR3 region is CASSSGGLAGCEQYF. For the CDR3, the DNA is TGTGCCAGTAGTAGCGGGGGACTAGCGGGATGCGAGCAGTACTTC.

Of note for this clonotype: Given a much more abundant clone one base away, this may be a read error. V gene TRBV6-5 combines with J gene TRBJ1-2; 8 nucleotides match TRBD1. Germline V CDR1 and CDR2: MNHEY, SVGAGI. The CDR3 spans 16 residues. CDR3 in DNA: TGTGTCAGCAGTCGAGTAACCGGGACAGGATTCTTCGGCTACACCTTC. This codes for CVSSRVTGTGFFGYTF.

As for this clonotype: With a much larger clone just one base away, this may be a read error. The rearrangement links TRBV2 to TRBJ1-5; 8 bases are shared with TRBD1. Near its end, the DNA agrees better with TRBJ2-3, so the J call may be wrong. The length of the CDR3 is 14 residues. Germline V lookup: CDR1 SNHLY, CDR2 FYNNEI. This chain's CDR3 is CASRDRVSNQPQYF. The CDR3 DNA follows: TGTGCCAGCAGGGACAGGGTAAGCAATCAGCCCCAGTATTTT.

Details on this clonotype: This clone may be a read error of a much larger clone one base away. The chain has TRBV7-9 and TRBJ2-1, with TRBD2 matching 8 bases. The CDR3 is 14 amino acids. From germline, CDR1 is SEHNR and CDR2 FQNEAQ (reference sequence). Here the CDR3 reads CAGRHPGLGSEQFF. Written as DNA, the CDR3 is TGTGCCGGCAGGCATCCGGGACTAGGAAGTGAGCAGTTCTTC.

This clonotype was seen at least ten times. At one end, the junction sequence differs from germline, possibly due to a read error. V usage is TRBV7-2 and J usage is TRBJ2-2, with 11 bases that match TRBD2. The V gene's germline CDR1 is SGHTA and CDR2 FQGNSA. The CDR3 contains 16 residues. DNA for the CDR3: TGTGCCAGCAGCCTATTTACTAGCGGGAGCACCAGGGAGCTGTTTTTT. Translating gives CASSLFTSGSTRELFF.

Comments on this clonotype: A much larger clone lies one base from this, so it may be a read error. The J gene is TRBJ2-1, the V gene TRBV5-6; no clear D. The CDR3 consists of 16 residues. Germline V gene sequence: CDR1 SGHDT, CDR2 YYEEEE. The germline V and J ends were trimmed by 0 bases and 5 bases, with 15 bases remaining between them. CDR3 residues: CASSLEGSRKNNEQFF. DNA of the CDR3: TGTGCCAGCAGCTTGGAGGGATCCAGAAAAAACAATGAGCAGTTCTTC.

This clonotype was seen many times. The chain joins TRBV7-2 to TRBJ2-3, with D perhaps TRBD1 (7 bases). Germline CDR1 reads SGHTA; CDR2 reads FQGNSA. Trimming left V 6 bases short and J 4 bases short, with 14 bases between. The CDR3 runs to 14 residues. For the CDR3, the DNA is TGTGCCAGCAGTAGACAGGGAGGACCAGATACGCAGTATTTT. Encoded protein: CASSRQGGPDTQYF.

This clonotype was observed at least ten times. V usage is TRBV15 and J usage is TRBJ2-7; no firm D call. Trimming took 0 bases from V and 3 from J, leaving 6 bases between them. CDR3 size: 13 residues. Per germline, CDR1 LNHNV and CDR2 YYDKDF (reference sequence). The CDR3 bases are TGTGCCACCAGCAGAGATCTGCACTACGAGCAGTACTTC. This gives the protein CATSRDLHYEQYF.

Comments on this clonotype: A much larger clone lies one base from this, so it may be a read error. The chain couples TRBV5-6 to TRBJ1-2, with 8 nucleotides matching TRBD1. This CDR3 comprises 13 residues. The V gene's germline CDR1 is SGHDT and CDR2 YYEEEE. Germline trimming cut 5 bases from V and 5 bases from J; bases unmatched to any gene: 5. CDR3 protein: CASRRTGLYGYTF. Here the CDR3 DNA reads TGTGCCAGCAGACGGACAGGGCTATATGGCTACACCTTC.

This clonotype was found a few times. The V gene is TRBV6-1, the J gene TRBJ2-1; D is possibly TRBD2 (6 bases). CDR1 is MNHNS, CDR2 SASEGT, per germline. This CDR3 contains 16 residues. Trimming pared 5 bases from V and 8 bases from J, leaving 22 bases between. The CDR3 loop is CASSRDSTPGLDEQFF. The CDR3 nucleotides are TGTGCCAGCAGTCGGGACTCAACTCCGGGGTTGGATGAGCAGTTCTTC.

The chain carries TRBV6-5 and TRBJ2-2; a weak D match, TRBD1 (6 bases). In germline, CDR1 is MNHEY, CDR2 SVGAGI. V lost 0 bases to trimming and J lost 6 bases, with 17 bases between them. CDR3 length: 17 residues. CDR3 protein: CASSYSPSGVHAGELFF. The CDR3 DNA follows: TGTGCCAGCAGTTACTCCCCCTCAGGGGTGCACGCCGGGGAGCTGTTTTTT.